This entry features one TCR beta chain sequence. As yet, its antigen is unknown. These data come from a study of PD-1 blockade in classical Hodgkin lymphoma. On the study more broadly: The study gave patients nivolumab 3 mg/kg intravenously every 2 weeks.

After autologous stem cell transplantation all patients relapsed, and prior brentuximab vedotin exposure differed between cohorts. Study-wide findings and caveats: Patients starting nivolumab less than 1 year after ASCT had lower diversity and were excluded from later analyses.

The protocol was immunoSEQ multiplex PCR, while the TCRdb copy is restricted to in-frame clones and leaves out a portion. The sample lists more than 15,000 clones; 70% to 90% were seen once. The receptor was isolated from a human donor with classical Hodgkin lymphoma. The source was peripheral blood mononuclear cells (PBMCs), collected before the second cycle of nivolumab.

The CDR3 loop reads CATQQGQEFYEQYF. CDR3 bases: TGTGCCACCCAGCAGGGCCAGGAGTTTTACGAGCAGTACTTC. The gene calls are TRBV2 and TRBJ2-7, with D possibly TRBD1 on 5 matching bases. The CDR3 extends over 14 amino acids. Germline CDR1 SNHLY, CDR2 FYNNEI. V was cut by 10 bases and J by 4 bases, with 20 bases left in between.